Shown below are 7 T cell receptor beta chains from a single sample sequenced in a study of T cell responses to AZD1222 COVID-19 vaccine. Assay: immunoSEQ multiplex PCR; the TCRdb copy retains only in-frame clones and omits some. Among 95,000 to 130,000 clones, roughly 85% were seen once, and the ten largest hold roughly 3.8%. Sequenced here: peripheral blood, sampled on day 0 of MenACWY control vaccination. Every receptor here comes from an adult in good health.

The rearrangement uses TRBV5-1 and TRBJ1-1; unclear D gene. Germline lookup yields CDR1 SGHRS and CDR2 YFSETQ. Between the trimmed V and J ends, which lost 1 base and 1 base, there was a span of 14 bases. The length of the CDR3 is 16 residues. The CDR3 reads CASSLNSRQPNTEAFF. CDR3 coding DNA: TGCGCCAGCAGCTTGAATTCGCGACAACCGAACACTGAAGCTTTCTTT.

The chain employs TRBV24-1 and TRBJ2-2, with D perhaps matching TRBD1 (5 bases). The germline V gene encodes CDR1 KGHDR and CDR2 SFDVKD. This CDR3 spans 13 amino acids. Trimming removed 7 bases at V and 7 bases at J, with 12 bases between. The CDR3 here is CATRKGSGGELFF. CDR3 DNA sequence: TGTGCCACCAGAAAGGGGTCGGGCGGGGAGCTGTTTTTT.

V gene TRBV7-9 combines with J gene TRBJ2-2, with D perhaps TRBD1 (5 bases). The CDR3 has 15 amino acids. The V gene lost 1 base and the J gene lost 3 bases, with 9 bases spanning the gap. Germline CDR1 is SEHNR and CDR2 is FQNEAQ (reference sequence). The CDR3 spells CASSLGRTHTGELFF. DNA for the CDR3: TGTGCCAGCAGCTTAGGCAGGACACACACCGGGGAGCTGTTTTTT.

The chain links TRBV30 to TRBJ1-6, with 9 bases identical to TRBD1. From germline, CDR1 is GTSNPN and CDR2 SVGIG (reference sequence). This CDR3 spans 14 amino acids. J was trimmed by 7 bases and V by 1 base; bases with no gene match: 2. In DNA, the CDR3 is TGTGCCTGGAGTGCAGGACAGGGGAATTCACCCCTCCACTTT. This encodes CAWSAGQGNSPLHF.

This chain links TRBV30 with TRBJ2-2; D not certain. V lost 2 bases, J lost 6 bases, and 7 bases lay in between. CDR3 length equals 12 residues. The V gene's germline CDR1 is GTSNPN and CDR2 SVGIG (reference sequence). The CDR3 region has the DNA TGTGCCTGGAGTTACCGACCCGGGGAGCTGTTTTTT. Translating gives CAWSYRPGELFF.

The chain combines TRBV29-1 with TRBJ1-1; D possibly corresponds to TRBD1 (5 bases). The length of the CDR3 is 12 residues. The V end was cut by 8 bases, the J end by 4 bases, with 14 bases between. The germline V gene has CDR1 SQVTM and CDR2 ANQGSEA. The CDR3 region is CSLNRGGTEAFF. The CDR3, as DNA: TGCAGCCTCAATCGGGGGGGCACTGAAGCTTTCTTT.

The gene calls are TRBV6-4 and TRBJ1-6, with D possibly being TRBD1 (6 bases). Germline V CDR1 and CDR2: MRHNA, SNTAGT. This CDR3 spans 22 amino acids. V was cut by 0 bases and J by 10 bases, with 34 bases left in between. CDR3 DNA sequence: TGTGCCAGCAGTGACTCCTGGCGATACCTCCGCGGACAGCGGGGCCTTTTGTCACCCCTCCACTTT. Translating it yields CASSDSWRYLRGQRGLLSPLHF.